This TCR beta chain was recorded in a study of cytomegalovirus exposure and HLA in healthy donors. Germline trimming cut 5 bases from V and 0 bases from J; bases unmatched to any gene: 8. The CDR3 loop spans 16 amino acids. Looked up from germline, CDR1 is LNHDA and CDR2 is SQIVND (reference sequence). Sequencing was performed with immunoSEQ multiplex PCR; in TCRdb, only in-frame clones are kept and a portion is missing. The table shows 200,000 to 300,000 clones, with 87% occurring only once. The chain is built from TRBV19 and TRBJ2-7; 9 nucleotides agree with TRBD1. This TCR was sampled from a man between 18 and 35 years old in good health and CMV-seropositive. Source material: PBMCs. CDR3 region: CASSSRGTGSSYEQYF. CDR3 nucleotides: TGTGCCAGTAGTTCACGGGGGACAGGGAGCTCCTACGAGCAGTACTTC. The variable domain in full, completed from reference TRBV19 and TRBJ2-7, reads DGGITQSPKYLFRKEGQNVTLSCEQNLNHDAMYWYRQDPGQGLRLIYYSQIVNDFQKGDIAEGYSVSREKKESFPLTVTSAQKNPTAFYLCASSSRGTGSSYEQYFGPGTRLTVT.